The sequence of this TCR beta chain was determined in a study of naive and memory T cell subsets. Amplification of ligated cDNA took four PCR rounds with SP2 and nested alpha and beta constant primers. TCRdb re-called the UMI-ligation and nested PCR reads with MiXCR, one entry per CDR3 protein. Here the sample spans about 37,000 distinct CDR3 sequences, 11% being singletons. Germline CDR1 LNHDA, CDR2 SQIVND (reference sequence). The CDR3 spans 14 residues. Trimming removed 4 bases at V and 0 bases at J, with 9 bases between. Treatment denoted: skin biopsy from PPD injection site in Mantoux-positive individual. TCR cDNA received a 3' ligated oligonucleotide that carried a UMI.

This chain uses TRBV19 with TRBJ1-1; a weak D match, TRBD1 (5 bases). This specimen was skin, taken from a tuberculin skin test site. The clonotype originates from an adult in good health. The CDR3 here is CASSTRQMNTEAFF. CDR3 nucleotides: TGTGCCAGTAGTACCAGACAGATGAACACTGAAGCTTTCTTT.